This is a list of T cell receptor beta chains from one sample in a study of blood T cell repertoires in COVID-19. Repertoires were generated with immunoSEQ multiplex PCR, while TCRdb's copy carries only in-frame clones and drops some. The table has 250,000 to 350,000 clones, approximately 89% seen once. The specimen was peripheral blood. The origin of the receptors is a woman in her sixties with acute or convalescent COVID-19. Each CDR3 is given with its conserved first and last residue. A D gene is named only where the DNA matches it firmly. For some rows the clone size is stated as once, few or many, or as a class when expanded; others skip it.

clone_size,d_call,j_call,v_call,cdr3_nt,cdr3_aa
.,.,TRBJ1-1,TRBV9,TGTGCCAGCAGCGCTAGACAGTACACTGAAGCTTTCTTT,CASSARQYTEAFF
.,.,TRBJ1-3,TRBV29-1,TGCAGCGTTGTTTGGGGGCTCGCTGGAAACACCATATATTTT,CSVVWGLAGNTIYF
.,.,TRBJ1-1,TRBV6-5,TGTGCCAGCAGTTACGGGACACTCTCATCGAACACTGAAGCTTTCTTT,CASSYGTLSSNTEAFF
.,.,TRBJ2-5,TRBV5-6,TGTGCCAGCAGAATATCTCTTCTCCGAGAGACCCAGTACTTC,CASRISLLRETQYF
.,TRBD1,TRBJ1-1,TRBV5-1,TGCGCCAGCAGCGAGCAGGGGGCCACTGAAGCTTTCTTT,CASSEQGATEAFF
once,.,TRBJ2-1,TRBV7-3,TGTGCCAGCAGCCCCCGACCCGGGAGCTCCTACAATGAGCAGTTCTTC,CASSPRPGSSYNEQFF
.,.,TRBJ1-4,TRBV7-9,TGTGCCAGCAGCATCCGACAGGAAAGGGAAAAACTGTTTTTT,CASSIRQEREKLFF
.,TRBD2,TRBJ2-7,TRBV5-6,TGTGCCAGCAGCTACGGGACTAGCGGCTCGTGGATCTACGAGCAGTACTTC,CASSYGTSGSWIYEQYF
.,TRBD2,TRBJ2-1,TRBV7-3,TGTGCCAGCAGCTTAGGCCTAGCGGGGGGAAGCGATGAGCAGTTCTTC,CASSLGLAGGSDEQFF
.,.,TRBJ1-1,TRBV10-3,TGTGCCATCAGTGAGGCGGGGTGGAACACTGAAGCTTTCTTT,CAISEAGWNTEAFF
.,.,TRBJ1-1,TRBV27,TGTGCCAGCAGTTTCGGGCAGGGTTTAACTGAAGCTTTCTTT,CASSFGQGLTEAFF
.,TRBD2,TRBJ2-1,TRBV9,TGTGCCAGCAGCGTAGAGGGGGGAGGCCTAGCGGGAGTCGGTTTCTACAATGAGCAGTTCTTC,CASSVEGGGLAGVGFYNEQFF
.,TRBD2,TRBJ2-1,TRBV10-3,TGTGCCATCAGTGCGGGACTACCCTACAATGAGCAGTTCTTC,CAISAGLPYNEQFF
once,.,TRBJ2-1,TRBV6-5,TGTGCCAGCGGTCGGGCGGGTCCAGACGATGAGCAGTTCTTC,CASGRAGPDDEQFF
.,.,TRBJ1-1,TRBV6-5,TGTGCCAGCAGTTACAACCCCCCGGACATCAACACTGAAGCTTTCTTT,CASSYNPPDINTEAFF
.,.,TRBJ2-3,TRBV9,TGTGCCAGCAGCCCCCGGACAGTGCTTAGCACAGATACGCAGTATTTT,CASSPRTVLSTDTQYF
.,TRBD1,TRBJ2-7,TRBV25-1,TGTGCCAGCATCCTCGGCCCCTCAGACAGGGAATACGAGCAGTACTTC,CASILGPSDREYEQYF
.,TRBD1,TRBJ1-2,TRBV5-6,TGTGCCAGCCCGCTAGGGGGCTGGGGCTACACCTTC,CASPLGGWGYTF
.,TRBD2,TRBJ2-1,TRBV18,TGTGCCAGCTCACCAAATGCAGCGGGAATGTACAATGAGCAGTTCTTC,CASSPNAAGMYNEQFF
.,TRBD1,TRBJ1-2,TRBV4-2,TGTGCCAGCAGTTCAACAGGGGGTGAATATGGCTACACCTTC,CASSSTGGEYGYTF
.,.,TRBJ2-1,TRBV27,TGTGCCAGCAGTCGGGAGTATAGGACCGTGGATCGGCAGTTCTTC,CASSREYRTVDRQFF
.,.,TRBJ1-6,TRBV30,TGTGCCTGGAGTCCCCGACAGCCAAATAGGTCACCCCTCCACTTT,CAWSPRQPNRSPLHF
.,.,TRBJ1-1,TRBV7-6,TGTGCCAGCAGCTTAGCGTTGGGGGGGTTCGACACCGGGAATGAAGCTTTCTTT,CASSLALGGFDTGNEAFF
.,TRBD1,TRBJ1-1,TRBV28,TGTGCCAGCAGTTCCCCAGGGGGACCGAACACTGAAGCTTTCTTT,CASSSPGGPNTEAFF
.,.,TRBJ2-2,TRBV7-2,TGTGCCAGCAGCCCGAGGGGGACGAGGAACACCGGGGAGCTGTTTTTT,CASSPRGTRNTGELFF
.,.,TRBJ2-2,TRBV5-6,TGTGCCAGCAGCTTGAGTGGACTCTTTAACGGGGAGCTGTTTTTT,CASSLSGLFNGELFF
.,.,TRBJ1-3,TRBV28,TGTGCCACTAGCGGGACAAATGGAAACACCATATATTTT,CATSGTNGNTIYF
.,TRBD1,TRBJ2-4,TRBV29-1,TGCAGCGTGACCTCAGAAAGGGGGCGCGGGTCCAAAAACATTCAGTACTTC,CSVTSERGRGSKNIQYF
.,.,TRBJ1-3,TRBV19,TGTGCCAGTAGTATCCGAACCGCGAGCTCTGGAAACACCATATATTTT,CASSIRTASSGNTIYF
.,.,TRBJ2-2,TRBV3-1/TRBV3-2,TGTGCCAGCAGCCAAGGACCGGAGGGTAACACCGGGGAGCTGTTTTTT,CASSQGPEGNTGELFF
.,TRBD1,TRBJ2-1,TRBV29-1,TGCAGCGTGATCAGGGGGTACAATGAGCAGTTCTTC,CSVIRGYNEQFF
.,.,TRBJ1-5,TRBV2,TGTGCCAGCCTCCGCGAGAGCAATCAGCCCCAGCATTTT,CASLRESNQPQHF
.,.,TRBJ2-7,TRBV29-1,TGCAGCGTCGGCCACCCACTGGAGGGGATCAGCTCCTACGAGCAGTACTTC,CSVGHPLEGISSYEQYF
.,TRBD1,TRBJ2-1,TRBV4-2,TGTGCCAGCAGCCAAGGGGCTGGACAGGGGGACAATGAGCAGTTCTTC,CASSQGAGQGDNEQFF
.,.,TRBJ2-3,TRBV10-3,TGTGCCATCAGATTAACAGATACGCAGTATTTT,CAIRLTDTQYF
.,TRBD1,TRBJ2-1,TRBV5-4,TGTGCCAGCAGCTGGGACAGGGCGTCCTACAATGAGCAGTTCTTC,CASSWDRASYNEQFF
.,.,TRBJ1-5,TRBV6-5,TGTGCCAGCCGAGGGAGCAATCAGCCCCAGCATTTT,CASRGSNQPQHF
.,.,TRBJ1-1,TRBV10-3,TGTGCCACGGCGACAGGGAACACTGAAGCTTTCTTT,CATATGNTEAFF
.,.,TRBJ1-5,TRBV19,TGTGCCACCGCCGTAGTCTCTAGCAATCAGCCCCAGCATTTT,CATAVVSSNQPQHF
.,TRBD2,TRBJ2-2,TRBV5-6,TGTGCCAGCAGCTTGGGGCCTAGCGGGAGTATGGCCGGGGAGCTGTTTTTT,CASSLGPSGSMAGELFF
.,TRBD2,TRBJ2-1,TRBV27,TGTGCCAGCAGCCGGACTAGCGGGCTCTACAATGAGCAGTTCTTC,CASSRTSGLYNEQFF
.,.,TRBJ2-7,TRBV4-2,TGTGCCAGCAGCCCCCGCCGGGACACCTACGAGCAGTACTTC,CASSPRRDTYEQYF
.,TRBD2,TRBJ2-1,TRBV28,TGTGCCAGCAGTTTAGGACTAGCGGACGGCCGAGGGAATGAGCAGTTCTTC,CASSLGLADGRGNEQFF
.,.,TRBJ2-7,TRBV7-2,TGTGCCAGCAGCTCGAGACAGTTGGCCTACGAGCAGTACTTC,CASSSRQLAYEQYF
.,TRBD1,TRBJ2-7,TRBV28,TGTGCCAGCAGTTCTGCCGGGACAGGGGTCTACGAGCAGTACTTC,CASSSAGTGVYEQYF
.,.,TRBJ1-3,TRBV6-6,TGTGCCAGCAGACGCGACAGCTCTGGAAACACCATATATTTT,CASRRDSSGNTIYF
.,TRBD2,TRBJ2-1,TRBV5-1,TGCGCCAGCAGCTTGGGGGCTAGCGGGGGTAGGAATGAGCAGTTCTTC,CASSLGASGGRNEQFF
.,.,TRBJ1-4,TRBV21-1,TGTGCCAGCCGACAGGCCAGGGTTTCTAATGAAAAACTGTTTTTT,CASRQARVSNEKLFF
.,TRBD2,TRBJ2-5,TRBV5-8,TGTGCCAGCAGTTTACCACGGGGGGGGCACCGCCAAGAGACCCAGTACTTC,CASSLPRGGHRQETQYF
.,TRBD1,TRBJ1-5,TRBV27,TGTGCCAGCAGTTTTGGACAGGGTCAAAGCAATCAGCCCCAGCATTTT,CASSFGQGQSNQPQHF
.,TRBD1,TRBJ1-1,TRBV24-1,TGTGCCACCAGTGATTCGGGACAGGGGAGGGGGAACACTGAAGCTTTCTTT,CATSDSGQGRGNTEAFF
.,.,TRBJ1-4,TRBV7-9,TGTGCCAGCAGGAGTCGGGGGGCGGGTGATGAAAAACTGTTTTTT,CASRSRGAGDEKLFF
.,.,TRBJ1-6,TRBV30,TGTGCCTGGGGGGGAGGTTCACCCCTCCACTTT,CAWGGGSPLHF
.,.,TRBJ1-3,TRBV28,TGTGCCAGCAGAACACTAGGAAACACCATATATTTT,CASRTLGNTIYF